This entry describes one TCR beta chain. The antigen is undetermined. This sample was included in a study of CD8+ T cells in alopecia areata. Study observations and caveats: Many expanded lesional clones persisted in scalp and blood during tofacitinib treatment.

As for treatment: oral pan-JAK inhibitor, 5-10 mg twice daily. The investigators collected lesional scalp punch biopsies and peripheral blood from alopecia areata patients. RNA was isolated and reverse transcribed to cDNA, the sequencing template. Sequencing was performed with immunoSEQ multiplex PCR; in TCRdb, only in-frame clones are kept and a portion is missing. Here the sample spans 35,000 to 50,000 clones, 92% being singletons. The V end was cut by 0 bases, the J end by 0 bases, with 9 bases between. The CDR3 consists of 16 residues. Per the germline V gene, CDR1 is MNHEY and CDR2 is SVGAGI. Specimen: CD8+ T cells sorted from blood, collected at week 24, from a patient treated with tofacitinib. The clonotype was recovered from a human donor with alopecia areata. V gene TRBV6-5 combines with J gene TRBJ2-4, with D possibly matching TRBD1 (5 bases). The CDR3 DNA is TGTGCCAGCAGTTACTCGACAGACCTAGCCAAAAACATTCAGTACTTC. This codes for CASSYSTDLAKNIQYF.